The clone carrying this TCR beta chain was observed a few times. The antigen is undetermined. An end of the junction differs from the germline gene, which may be a read error. The CDR3 is 15 residues long. CDR1 and CDR2 from the germline V gene are SGDLS and YYNGEE. The sample comes from a study of CD8 T cells in ankylosing spondylitis. Points from the study as a whole: Seemingly distinctive of ankylosing spondylitis blood was a TCR beta motif formed by eight highly homologous variants.

TCRdb called the 5' RACE reads again in MiXCR, with one record for every CDR3 protein. The sample gives more than 600,000 distinct CDR3 sequences, around a fifth of which show up once; over 15% is in the top ten. This receptor was identified in a male donor with ankylosing spondylitis. The sequenced sample consisted of blood, either unsorted or a sorted T cell fraction (not recorded which). The genes are TRBV9 and TRBJ1-4; a weak D match, TRBD1 (6 bases). DNA of the CDR3: TGTGCCAGCAGTGCCCAGGGGTTGGCGGACGAAAAACTATTTTTT. Residues: CASSAQGLADEKLFF.